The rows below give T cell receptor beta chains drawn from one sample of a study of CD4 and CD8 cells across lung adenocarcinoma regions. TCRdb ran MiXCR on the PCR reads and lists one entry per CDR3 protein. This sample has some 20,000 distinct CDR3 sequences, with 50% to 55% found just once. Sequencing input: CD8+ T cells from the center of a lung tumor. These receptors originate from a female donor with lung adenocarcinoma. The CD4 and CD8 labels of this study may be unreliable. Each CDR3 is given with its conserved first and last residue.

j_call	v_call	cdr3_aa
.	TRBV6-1	CASSDSAYEQYF
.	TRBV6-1	CASTLQIQETQYF
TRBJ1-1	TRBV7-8	CASSPRRGYTEAFF
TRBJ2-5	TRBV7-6	CASSFRFGTQYF
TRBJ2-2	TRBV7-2	CARGRQAVVTETLYF
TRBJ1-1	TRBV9	CASRGEGMNTEAFF
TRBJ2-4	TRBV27	CARGPQDTQYF
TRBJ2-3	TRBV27	CSRGQGGGVPETQYF
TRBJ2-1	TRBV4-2	CASSPDIFFSGSTRLQFF
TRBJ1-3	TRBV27	CASRPRGGQGVGNTIYF
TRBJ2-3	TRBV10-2	CASRDSTDTQYF
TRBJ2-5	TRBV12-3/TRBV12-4	CASSSGHCLAQYF
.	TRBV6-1	CASRGHGGSAQETQYF
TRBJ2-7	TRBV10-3	CASQTGLDLYEQYF
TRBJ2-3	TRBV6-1	CASNGQGAGTEEQYF
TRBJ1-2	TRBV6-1	CASSESSYGYTF
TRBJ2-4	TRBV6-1	CAGKGPGQGDTQYF
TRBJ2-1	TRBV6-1	CASSGGRIYNEQFF
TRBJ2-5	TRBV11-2	CASSPKARTGGKTQYF
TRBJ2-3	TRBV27	CGSGHQDTQYF
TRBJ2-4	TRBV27	CAGIRPTNTQYF
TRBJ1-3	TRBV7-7	CASSLNRQGTIYF
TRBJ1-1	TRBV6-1	CASSLTGGTEAFF
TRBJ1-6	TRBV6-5	CASSYTTGEDSPLHF
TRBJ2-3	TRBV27	CASRRGAGVTDTQYF
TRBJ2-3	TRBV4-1	CASSQARQGRFTQYF
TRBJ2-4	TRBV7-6	CASSPEAGAVNIQYF
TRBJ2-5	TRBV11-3	CASSQGQDEAQYF
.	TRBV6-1	CAGSGGRDLDTQYF
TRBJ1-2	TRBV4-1	CASSQATSYTF
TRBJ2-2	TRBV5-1	CASSYGTFEGELFF
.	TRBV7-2	CASSLAGLSAKDTQYF
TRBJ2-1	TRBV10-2	CASSELGSNEQFF
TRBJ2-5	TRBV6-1	CASSEMGTGGYETQYF
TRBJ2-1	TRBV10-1	CASSEYLAGGNEQFF
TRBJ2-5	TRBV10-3	CATKGPGERKIQYF
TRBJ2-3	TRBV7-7	CASSPAGTSATDTQYF
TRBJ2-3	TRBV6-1	CASSGLAGSTGEQYF
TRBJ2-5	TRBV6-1	CASTLNRGDRAQYF
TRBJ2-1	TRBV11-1	CASSPTSNEQFF
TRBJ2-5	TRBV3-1	CASSPGGSLEEQYF
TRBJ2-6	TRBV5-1	CASSGGSYGANVLTF
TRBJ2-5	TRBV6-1	CASSPHGDRDQDTQYF
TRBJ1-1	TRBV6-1	CASLVYTEAFF
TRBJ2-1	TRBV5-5	CASSPLLLSSYNEQFF
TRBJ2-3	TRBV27	CASSSGLGGPAPETQYF
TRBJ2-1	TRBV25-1	CASSEYEATNEQFF
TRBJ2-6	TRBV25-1	CASSLQGGYGANVLTF
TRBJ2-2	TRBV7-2	CASSLSGGTGELFF
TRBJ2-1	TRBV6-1	CASKTSGGLDEQFF
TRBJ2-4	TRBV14	CASSQTSKGSIQYF
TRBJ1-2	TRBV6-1	CASSRPGVNYGYTF
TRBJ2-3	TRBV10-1	CRVSGLRDKNTQYF
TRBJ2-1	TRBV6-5	CASSYTSGTDNEQFF
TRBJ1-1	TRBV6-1	CASSGGPTLGAFF
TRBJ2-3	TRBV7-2	CASSLAGRGLATQYF
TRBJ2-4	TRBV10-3	CGSKAGSGKNTQYF
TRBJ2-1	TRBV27	CASSLALAGPNEQFF
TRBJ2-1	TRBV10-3	CATSGTSGIVGNEQFF